The 22 T cell receptor beta chains presented below share a single source sample, sequenced in a study of cytomegalovirus exposure and HLA in healthy donors. A multiplex PCR was run with 60 Vbeta primers and 13 Jbeta primers. Sequencing was performed with immunoSEQ multiplex PCR; in TCRdb, only in-frame clones are kept and a portion is missing. The sample has 130,000 to 150,000 clones; about 84% are singletons. Sequenced input: PBMCs. Receptors originate from a male donor in good health and CMV-seronegative.

The rearrangement links TRBV11-2 to TRBJ2-1, with D unresolved. Germline values: CDR1 SGHAT, CDR2 FQNNGV. V dropped 3 bases and J dropped 12 bases, with 9 bases sitting between them. The CDR3 totals 11 residues. In nucleotides, the CDR3 is TGTGCCAGCAGCTTCCGCTCGGGGCAGTTCTTC. It encodes CASSFRSGQFF.

The chain employs TRBV30 and TRBJ1-1; D is unresolved. Germline-derived CDR1 and CDR2 are GTSNPN and SVGIG (reference sequence). This CDR3 region has 13 residues. Between the trimmed V and J ends, which lost 2 bases and 6 bases, there was a span of 13 bases. CDR3 region: CAWSQDQRPEAFF. DNA for the CDR3: TGTGCCTGGAGTCAAGACCAGCGACCTGAAGCTTTCTTT.

The chain has TRBV12-5 and TRBJ1-2; 9 bases are shared with TRBD1. Per the germline V gene, CDR1 is LGHNT and CDR2 is FRNRAP. The CDR3 totals 15 residues. V lost 3 bases and J lost 3; bases outside the gene matches: 5. CDR3 in DNA: TGTGCTAGTGGTTTAAACAGGGGGCTCGACTATGGCTACACCTTC. Translating gives CASGLNRGLDYGYTF.

This chain connects TRBV2 to TRBJ2-7; 11 bases fit TRBD1. J was trimmed by 3 bases and V by 6 bases; bases with no gene match: 4. Germline V CDR1 and CDR2: SNHLY, FYNNEI. The CDR3 totals 14 residues. CDR3 DNA: TGTGCCAGCAGACGGACAGGGGGCCGCTACGAGCAGTACTTC. This encodes CASRRTGGRYEQYF. Using reference TRBV2 and TRBJ2-7 for the parts outside the CDR3, the full variable domain is EPEVTQTPSHQVTQMGQEVILRCVPISNHLYFYWYRQILGQKVEFLVSFYNNEISEKSEIFDDQFSVERPDGSNFTLKIRSTKLEDSAMYFCASRRTGGRYEQYFGPGTRLTVT.

The V and J genes are TRBV9 and TRBJ2-2; 10 nucleotides align to TRBD2. With V trimmed by 2 bases and J by 4 bases, 8 bases remained unmatched. The germline V gene encodes CDR1 SGDLS and CDR2 YYNGEE. This CDR3 is 17 amino acids long. DNA for the CDR3: TGTGCCAGCAGCGTGGCTCTAGCGGGAGAGACCACCGGGGAGCTGTTTTTT. This encodes CASSVALAGETTGELFF.

There are a few counts of this clone. The chain employs TRBV4-3 and TRBJ2-1; D might be TRBD1 (5 bases). The CDR3 totals 16 residues. Germline V gives CDR1 LGHNA, CDR2 YSLEER. Trimming removed 0 bases from V and 3 bases from J, with 12 bases in between. CDR3: CASSQEFRADYNEQFF. The DNA for the CDR3 is TGCGCCAGCAGCCAAGAATTCAGGGCGGACTACAATGAGCAGTTCTTC.

This chain connects TRBV15 to TRBJ2-1, with TRBD2 matching 11 bases. Trimming at V came to 3 bases and at J to 5 bases, leaving 6 bases not matched to a gene. This CDR3 comprises 16 residues. From germline, CDR1 is LNHNV and CDR2 YYDKDF (reference sequence). The CDR3 sequence is CATSSPGLAEHNEQFF. CDR3 nucleotide sequence: TGTGCCACCAGCAGCCCGGGACTAGCGGAACACAATGAGCAGTTCTTC.

The chain combines TRBV6-6 with TRBJ2-1; maybe TRBD2 (6 bases). Germline loops: CDR1 MNHNY, CDR2 SVGAGI (reference sequence). The CDR3 runs 15 residues. V lost 5 bases, J lost 6 bases, and 17 bases lay in between. This CDR3 reads CASSARQTSLNEQFF. The CDR3 DNA reads TGTGCCAGCAGTGCCCGCCAGACTAGTCTCAATGAGCAGTTCTTC.

The chain uses TRBV2 and TRBJ2-2; 13 positions agree with TRBD2. The V gene end was trimmed by 6 bases and the J gene end by 6 bases; junction bases not matched to a gene: 4. Germline V CDR1 and CDR2: SNHLY, FYNNEI. There are 15 residues in the CDR3. CDR3 protein: CASSLTSGGAGELFF. The CDR3, as DNA: TGTGCCAGCAGCCTTACTAGCGGGGGGGCCGGGGAGCTGTTTTTT.

The table lists this clone with a few counts. The chain links TRBV7-9 to TRBJ1-1, with D perhaps matching TRBD1 (6 bases). V lost 1 base, J lost 6 bases, and 18 bases lay in between. There are 16 residues in the CDR3. The germline V gene has CDR1 SEHNR and CDR2 FQNEAQ (reference sequence). In DNA, the CDR3 is TGTGCCAGCAGCTTAGATAGCTGGGGGCTTGGGGCTGAAGCTTTCTTT. Translating it yields CASSLDSWGLGAEAFF.

The CDR3 protein is CASRPSGATPRDEQFF. The CDR3 nucleotides are TGTGCCAGCAGACCTAGTGGGGCTACGCCTAGGGATGAGCAGTTCTTC. The chain couples TRBV28 to TRBJ2-1, with D perhaps matching TRBD1 (5 bases). V was cut by 6 bases and J by 8 bases, with 23 bases left in between. CDR1 and CDR2 (germline): MDHEN, SYDVKM. The CDR3 is 16 residues long.

This chain uses TRBV28 with TRBJ2-7, with D unresolved. Germline values: CDR1 MDHEN, CDR2 SYDVKM. V was pared by 4 bases and J by 9 bases, with 13 bases between. This CDR3 spans 12 amino acids. CDR3 protein: CASSSSGFLQYF. In DNA, the CDR3 is TGTGCCAGCAGTTCGTCAGGTTTTTTGCAGTACTTC.

V gene TRBV5-1 combines with J gene TRBJ2-2, with TRBD2 as a possible D gene (7 bases). Germline CDR1 reads SGHRS; CDR2 reads YFSETQ. This CDR3 is built from 14 residues. Trimming removed 4 bases from V and 6 bases from J, with 13 bases in between. The CDR3 protein is CASSRVGGPGELFF. CDR3 DNA: TGCGCCAGCAGCCGGGTCGGGGGGCCCGGGGAGCTGTTTTTT.

The chain has TRBV18 and TRBJ1-1; 7 bases align to TRBD1. The trim removed 3 bases at V and 1 base at J, leaving 8 bases unmatched. Germline CDR1 is KGHSH and CDR2 is LQKENI. The CDR3 spans 16 residues. The CDR3 coding sequence is TGTGCCAGCTCACCGCGGAGGGGGCTGGAGAACACTGAAGCTTTCTTT. It encodes CASSPRRGLENTEAFF.

V is TRBV28 and J is TRBJ2-2; 9 bases agree with TRBD1. Trimming at V came to 2 bases and at J to 7 bases, leaving 8 bases not matched to a gene. The CDR3 is 16 amino acids. In germline, CDR1 is MDHEN, CDR2 SYDVKM. CDR3 DNA: TGTGCCAGCAGTTTACGGATAACAGGGGGCGGCGGGGAGCTGTTTTTT. Encoded protein: CASSLRITGGGGELFF.

This chain uses TRBV28 with TRBJ2-2, with a tentative D call TRBD1 (5 bases). The CDR3 runs 12 residues. V was shortened by 7 bases and J by 5 bases, with 8 bases between the two germline ends. Germline CDR1 and CDR2: MDHEN and SYDVKM. CDR3 nucleotides: TGTGCCAGCATTTCAGGGACCGGGGAGCTGTTTTTT. Its translation is CASISGTGELFF.

The rearrangement links TRBV5-4 to TRBJ1-3; tentative D call: TRBD1 (6 bases). Looked up from germline, CDR1 is SGHNT and CDR2 is YYREEE (reference sequence). The V gene lost 4 bases and the J gene lost 1 base, with 9 bases spanning the gap. CDR3 length equals 14 residues. DNA for the CDR3: TGTGCCAGCAGCGAAGACAGGTCTGGAAACACCATATATTTT. Translating it yields CASSEDRSGNTIYF.

The V gene is TRBV7-9, the J gene TRBJ1-2; 10 bases line up with TRBD1. With 5 bases clipped from V and 5 bases from J, the junction kept 2 bases outside the gene matches. Germline CDR1 and CDR2: SEHNR and FQNEAQ (reference sequence). This CDR3 is 13 amino acids long. The CDR3 region has the DNA TGTGCCAGCAGCACGGGACAGGGGTATGGCTACACCTTC. Its translation is CASSTGQGYGYTF.

The gene calls are TRBV14 and TRBJ2-5, with 8 bases identical to TRBD2. With V trimmed by 1 base and J by 5 bases, 6 bases remained unmatched. The CDR3 has 15 residues. Germline assignment: CDR1 SGHDN and CDR2 FVKESK. CDR3 coding DNA: TGTGCCAGCAGCCAAGCGGGAGGGCCTTGGGAGACCCAGTACTTC. Amino acid sequence: CASSQAGGPWETQYF.

The chain links TRBV11-2 to TRBJ2-7; 7 nucleotides align to TRBD2. V was pared by 1 base and J by 12 bases, with 3 bases of the junction left unmatched. The CDR3 is 11 amino acids. Germline V gene data show CDR1 as SGHAT and CDR2 as FQNNGV. CDR3 nucleotide sequence: TGTGCCAGCAGCTTAGGACTAGCTTGGTACTTC. Translated: CASSLGLAWYF.

The chain has TRBV5-5 and TRBJ2-7, with D unclear. V lost 1 base and J 3 bases, leaving 8 bases between the germline ends. This CDR3 comprises 13 residues. Germline CDR1 SGHKS, CDR2 YYEKEE (reference sequence). CDR3 loop: CASSLKQIYEQYF. DNA for the CDR3: TGTGCCAGCAGCTTGAAACAGATCTACGAGCAGTACTTC.

This clone has only a few counts. The chain uses TRBV19 and TRBJ2-3, with D possibly TRBD2 on 7 matching bases. Germline V gene data show CDR1 as LNHDA and CDR2 as SQIVND (reference sequence). CDR3 length: 17 amino acids. The V gene lost 5 bases and the J gene lost 2 bases, with 20 bases spanning the gap. CDR3 loop: CASSEGGGFNPTDTQYF. CDR3 nucleotides: TGTGCCAGTAGTGAAGGGGGGGGTTTTAATCCCACAGATACGCAGTATTTT.